The 11 T cell receptor beta chains below were found in one sample sequenced in a study of persistence of HIV-infected CD4 T cells. The libraries were made with immunoSEQ version 4 in survey mode. TCRdb keeps only in-frame clones here, not all; method: immunoSEQ multiplex PCR. The table has about 64,000 clones, about four fifths seen once. The stimulus was an HIV-1 Gag 15-mer peptide pool, 0.85 to 1 ug/peptide/mL. CD40L-negative CD69-negative CD45RO-high memory CD4+ T cells were sorted as populations depleted of antigen-responding cells. What these receptors recognize is not known. The sequencing here drew on CD4+ T cells sorted from PBMCs after approximately 19-hour stimulation, taken from a patient who received antiretroviral therapy. The receptors were gathered from an adult man with HIV who was CMV-seropositive.

The chain recombines TRBV19 with TRBJ2-3, with 7 bases aligning to TRBD1. CDR3 length: 15 residues. J gave up 3 bases and V 5 bases, and 8 bases lay outside the gene matches. Germline V gives CDR1 LNHDA, CDR2 SQIVND (reference sequence). The CDR3 DNA follows: TGTGCCAGTAGTGTACAGGGGAGTTGGACAGATACGCAGTATTTT. It yields the protein CASSVQGSWTDTQYF.

This chain links TRBV7-9 with TRBJ1-2, with D unresolved. Between the trimmed V and J ends, which lost 3 bases and 8 bases, there was a span of 13 bases. The CDR3 loop spans 13 amino acids. The germline CDR1 and CDR2 sequences are SEHNR and FQNEAQ (reference sequence). The CDR3 DNA is TGTGCCAGCAGCTTGAAGGATATAACGGGCTACACCTTC. Translated, it gives CASSLKDITGYTF.

As to this clone: Other DNA sequences within the sample encode an identical CDR3. This chain links TRBV29-1 with TRBJ2-3; 7 nucleotides align to TRBD2. V was clipped by 5 bases and J by 0 bases; unmatched bases: 2. This CDR3 region has 13 residues. Germline-derived CDR1 and CDR2 are SQVTM and ANQGSEA. The CDR3 loop reads CSVKRGSTDTQYF. The DNA for the CDR3 is TGCAGCGTTAAGCGGGGAAGCACAGATACGCAGTATTTT.

The rearrangement uses TRBV28 and TRBJ2-1; TRBD2 matches at 13 bases. CDR1 and CDR2 from the germline V gene are MDHEN and SYDVKM. CDR3 length: 17 amino acids. Losses at the gene ends were 4 bases for V and 6 bases for J; bases not matched to a gene: 9. CDR3 protein: CASSSPGLAGVTNEQFF. In DNA form, the CDR3 reads TGTGCCAGCAGTTCCCCCGGACTAGCGGGGGTGACCAATGAGCAGTTCTTC.

Details on this clone: An end of the junction does not agree with germline; a read error may underlie this. The chain carries TRBV5-4 and TRBJ2-4; D remains unclear. Germline V gene lookup returns CDR1 SGHNT and CDR2 YYREEE (reference sequence). The CDR3 spans 14 residues. The CDR3 protein is CASSFNDANNIQYF. DNA of the CDR3: TGTGCCAGCAGCTTTAATGACGCCAATAACATTCAGTACTTC.

This clone was seen once. V usage is TRBV6-5 and J usage is TRBJ1-1, with a tentative D call TRBD1 (5 bases). The CDR3 runs 14 residues. V lost 10 bases and J 4 bases, leaving 19 bases between the germline ends. Per the germline V gene, CDR1 is MNHEY and CDR2 is SVGAGI. CDR3 sequence reads: CATRGGDWVTEAFF. CDR3 DNA sequence: TGTGCCACCCGGGGAGGGGATTGGGTCACTGAAGCTTTCTTT.

This clone was counted between two and nine times. This chain connects TRBV27 to TRBJ2-2; 7 bases agree with TRBD1. The CDR3 sequence is 14 residues long. The trim removed 6 bases at V and 3 bases at J, leaving 4 bases unmatched. Germline assignment: CDR1 MNHEY and CDR2 SMNVEV (reference sequence). The CDR3 DNA is TGTGCCAGCAGACGACAGGGCGACACCGGGGAGCTGTTTTTT. Translated: CASRRQGDTGELFF.

The rearrangement uses TRBV5-4 and TRBJ2-7, with 9 bases aligning to TRBD1. V lost 5 bases, J lost 3 bases, and 6 bases stayed unmatched. The CDR3 spans 14 residues. Germline loops: CDR1 SGHNT, CDR2 YYREEE (reference sequence). CDR3 bases: TGTGCCAGCAGTACCCCGGGACAGGGCTACGAGCAGTACTTC. It encodes CASSTPGQGYEQYF.

The rearrangement links TRBV19 to TRBJ2-2, with 11 positions matching TRBD1. Germline CDR1 is LNHDA and CDR2 is SQIVND (reference sequence). This CDR3 region has 17 residues. Trimming removed 4 bases from V and 6 bases from J; junction bases left unmatched: 10. The CDR3: CASSTLPGQGGAGELFF. For the CDR3, the DNA is TGTGCCAGTAGTACCCTACCGGGACAGGGGGGGGCCGGGGAGCTGTTTTTT.

The chain couples TRBV5-1 to TRBJ1-2; TRBD1 agrees at 7 bases. The CDR3 runs 14 residues. The germline gives CDR1 SGHRS, CDR2 YFSETQ. The junction had 2 bases not matched to a gene; V was cut back by 3 bases and J by 0 bases. This CDR3 is CASSSGTANYGYTF. CDR3 DNA sequence: TGCGCCAGCAGCTCGGGGACAGCTAACTATGGCTACACCTTC. The full variable domain, completed using reference TRBV5-1 and TRBJ1-2, is KAGVTQTPRYLIKTRGQQVTLSCSPISGHRSVSWYQQTPGQGLQFLFEYFSETQRNKGNFPGRFSGRQFSNSRSEMNVSTLELGDSALYLCASSSGTANYGYTFGSGTRLTVV.

Regarding this clone: Other DNA sequences from this sample encode an identical CDR3 as well. The J gene is TRBJ2-7, the V gene TRBV28; D gene uncertain. Germline V gene sequence: CDR1 MDHEN, CDR2 SYDVKM. CDR3 length equals 13 residues. V was shortened by 5 bases and J by 1 base, with 9 bases between the two germline ends. CDR3 DNA: TGTGCCAGCAGTCCACCGGGTTCCTACGAGCAGTACTTC. Amino acids: CASSPPGSYEQYF.